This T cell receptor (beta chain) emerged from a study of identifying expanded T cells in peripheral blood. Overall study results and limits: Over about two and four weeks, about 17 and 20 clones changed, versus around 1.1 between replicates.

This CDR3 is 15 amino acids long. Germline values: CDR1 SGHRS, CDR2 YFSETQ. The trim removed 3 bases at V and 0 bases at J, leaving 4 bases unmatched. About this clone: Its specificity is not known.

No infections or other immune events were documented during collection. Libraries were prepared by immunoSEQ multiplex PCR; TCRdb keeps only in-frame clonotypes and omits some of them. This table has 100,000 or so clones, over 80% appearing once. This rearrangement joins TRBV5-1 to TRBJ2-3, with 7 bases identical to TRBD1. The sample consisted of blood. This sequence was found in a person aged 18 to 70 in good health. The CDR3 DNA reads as TGCGCCAGCAGCTACAGACAGGGCAGCACAGATACGCAGTATTTT. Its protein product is CASSYRQGSTDTQYF.